Below are 24 T cell receptor beta chains sequenced from a single sample in a study of blood T cell repertoires in COVID-19. Assay: immunoSEQ multiplex PCR; the TCRdb copy retains only in-frame clones and omits some. Of a few hundred thousand clones listed, 70% to 90% were seen once; the top ten hold under 6.5%. The specimen was peripheral blood. These receptors came from a man between 18 and 29 years old who had recovered from COVID-19.

The chain carries TRBV6-5 and TRBJ1-4, with 7 positions matching TRBD1. The CDR3 runs to 15 residues. Per the germline V gene, CDR1 is MNHEY and CDR2 is SVGAGI. After removal of 2 bases from V and 6 bases from J, the junction contained 6 bases not matched to a gene. CDR3 loop: CASSYRTGNYEKLFF. The CDR3 bases are TGTGCCAGCAGTTACAGGACAGGCAACTATGAAAAACTGTTTTTT.

The chain recombines TRBV24-1 with TRBJ2-3; 11 nucleotides align to TRBD2. The CDR3 extends over 15 amino acids. Germline CDR1 is KGHDR and CDR2 is SFDVKD. Germline trimming cut 5 bases from V and 6 bases from J; bases unmatched to any gene: 6. The chain's CDR3 is CATSGIAGGPDTQYF. DNA of the CDR3: TGTGCCACCAGTGGAATAGCGGGAGGGCCGGATACGCAGTATTTT.

The chain uses TRBV19 and TRBJ2-1; 8 positions match TRBD2. Germline V gene sequence: CDR1 LNHDA, CDR2 SQIVND (reference sequence). This CDR3 contains 16 residues. The ends lost 6 bases at V and 2 bases at J; junction bases unmatched: 9. CDR3 DNA sequence: TGTGCCAGTAGCGGAATAGTAGCGGGGCCCTACAATGAGCAGTTCTTC. Its protein product is CASSGIVAGPYNEQFF.

The chain combines TRBV6-2 or TRBV6-3 with TRBJ2-7, with a weak D call TRBD1 (6 bases). Germline CDR1 is MNHEY and CDR2 is SVGEGT. Trimming took 0 bases from V and 2 from J, leaving 14 bases between them. CDR3 length: 16 residues. In nucleotides, the CDR3 is TGTGCCAGCAGTTACTCGTGGGGGCAGGGAGCCTACGAGCAGTACTTC. It translates to CASSYSWGQGAYEQYF.

The J gene is TRBJ2-1, the V gene TRBV5-1, with TRBD1 as a possible D gene (5 bases). CDR1 is SGHRS and CDR2 is YFSETQ in the germline V gene. The CDR3 covers 14 residues. The ends were cut back, 2 bases at V and 2 bases at J, with 8 bases in the middle. CDR3 nucleotides: TGCGCCAGCAGCTTCCAGGGAACCTACAATGAGCAGTTCTTC. Amino acid sequence: CASSFQGTYNEQFF.

This sequence joins TRBV3-1 (or the pseudogene TRBV3-2) and TRBJ2-7, with TRBD1 as a possible D gene (6 bases). The CDR3 has 13 residues. Between the trimmed V and J ends, which lost 5 bases and 3 bases, there was a span of 11 bases. Germline values: CDR1 LGHDT, CDR2 YNNKEL (reference sequence). The CDR3 region is CASSSRTDYEQYF. The CDR3 bases are TGTGCCAGCAGCTCCCGGACAGACTACGAGCAGTACTTC.

The chain recombines TRBV27 with TRBJ1-5, with TRBD1 matching over 10 bases. The CDR3 totals 13 residues. In germline, CDR1 is MNHEY, CDR2 SMNVEV (reference sequence). Unmatched junction bases numbered 4, after V lost 8 bases and J lost 6 bases. The CDR3 here is CASGGQGGQPQHF. The CDR3 DNA follows: TGTGCCAGCGGAGGACAGGGGGGTCAGCCCCAGCATTTT.

This sequence joins TRBV5-1 and TRBJ2-7, with a possible D match to TRBD1 (6 bases). The CDR3 is made up of 14 amino acids. Deletions cut 0 bases from V and 6 bases from J, with 13 bases between. Germline V gives CDR1 SGHRS, CDR2 YFSETQ. This CDR3 is CASSLVVQGPEQYF. In DNA, the CDR3 is TGCGCCAGCAGCTTGGTGGTTCAGGGGCCCGAGCAGTACTTC.

This clone occurred once. The chain joins TRBV9 to TRBJ1-1; maybe TRBD1 (5 bases). CDR1 and CDR2 (germline): SGDLS, YYNGEE. The CDR3 is 15 residues long. V was cut by 2 bases and J by 5 bases, with 16 bases left in between. The CDR3 region is CASSVTPGGWTEAFF. DNA for the CDR3: TGTGCCAGCAGCGTTACCCCGGGGGGGTGGACTGAAGCTTTCTTT.

The chain employs TRBV5-4 and TRBJ1-4; TRBD1 is a possible D gene (5 bases). The CDR3 has 15 amino acids. From germline, CDR1 is SGHNT and CDR2 YYREEE (reference sequence). The V gene lost 2 bases and the J gene lost 10 bases, with 18 bases spanning the gap. The DNA of the CDR3 is TGTGCCAGCAGCTTTGGTGGGCAGGGATCAGGAAAACTGTTTTTT. It codes for CASSFGGQGSGKLFF.

The chain recombines TRBV14 with TRBJ2-3, with D perhaps TRBD2 (5 bases). V gave up 1 base and J gave up 13 bases, with 15 bases separating them. Germline CDR1 reads SGHDN; CDR2 reads FVKESK. The CDR3 sequence is 13 residues long. This chain's CDR3 is CASSQASPTAEYF. In DNA form, the CDR3 reads TGTGCCAGCAGCCAAGCCTCCCCCACAGCGGAGTATTTT.

The chain couples TRBV27 to TRBJ2-5; no definite D call. This CDR3 is built from 15 residues. Per germline, CDR1 MNHEY and CDR2 SMNVEV (reference sequence). The V gene lost 3 bases and the J gene lost 3 bases, with 14 bases spanning the gap. Here the CDR3 reads CASSFLGSMEETQYF. CDR3 DNA sequence: TGTGCCAGCAGTTTTCTTGGCTCCATGGAAGAGACCCAGTACTTC.

This clone was found once. The V call is TRBV5-1, the J call TRBJ2-1; 11 bases are a match to TRBD2. The CDR3 runs 15 residues. Trimming removed 7 bases from V and 0 bases from J; junction bases left unmatched: 3. Per germline, CDR1 SGHRS and CDR2 YFSETQ. The CDR3 DNA is TGCGCCAGCGGGACTAGCGGAGCCTCCTACAATGAGCAGTTCTTC. Translating it yields CASGTSGASYNEQFF.

The chain combines TRBV6-2 or TRBV6-3 with TRBJ1-5; D gene uncertain. The germline V gene encodes CDR1 MNHEY and CDR2 SVGEGT. This CDR3 has 15 residues. V was cut by 2 bases and J by 7 bases, with 15 bases left in between. Here the CDR3 reads CASSYALASSQPQHF. CDR3 bases: TGTGCCAGCAGTTACGCGTTGGCGTCTAGCCAGCCCCAGCATTTT.

This clone came up a few times. V is TRBV7-9 and J is TRBJ2-7; tentative D call: TRBD1 (5 bases). CDR1 and CDR2 from the germline V gene are SEHNR and FQNEAQ (reference sequence). Trimming left V 0 bases short and J 6 bases short, with 12 bases between. The CDR3 covers 14 residues. The CDR3 reads CASSLAPGQTEQYF. The CDR3 bases are TGTGCCAGCAGCTTAGCGCCAGGGCAAACCGAGCAGTACTTC.

The chain uses TRBV7-9 and TRBJ2-3; D unclear. This CDR3 contains 14 residues. The germline CDR1 and CDR2 sequences are SEHNR and FQNEAQ (reference sequence). Trimming stripped 4 bases from V and 1 base from J, with 9 bases between. CDR3 protein: CASSSLVRTDTQYF. The CDR3 DNA reads TGTGCCAGCAGCTCCCTAGTGCGCACAGATACGCAGTATTTT.

This sequence joins TRBV19 and TRBJ2-5; no clear D. Germline assignment: CDR1 LNHDA and CDR2 SQIVND (reference sequence). V lost 3 bases and J 2 bases, leaving 7 bases between the germline ends. The CDR3 runs to 13 residues. For the CDR3, the DNA is TGTGCCAGTAGTATGACACAGCAAGAGACCCAGTACTTC. It is translated as CASSMTQQETQYF.

The V and J genes are TRBV28 and TRBJ2-1; D is unclear. Germline V gives CDR1 MDHEN, CDR2 SYDVKM. This CDR3 is built from 14 residues. Trimming cost V 5 bases and J 2 bases, with 10 bases left between them. The chain's CDR3 is CASSHTRAYNEQFF. DNA for the CDR3: TGTGCCAGCAGTCACACTCGGGCCTACAATGAGCAGTTCTTC.

This clone was found once. The chain joins TRBV10-3 to TRBJ2-3; TRBD2 agrees at 8 bases. Trimming removed 10 bases from V and 0 bases from J; junction bases left unmatched: 3. The CDR3 extends over 13 amino acids. Germline V CDR1 and CDR2: ENHRY, SYGVKD. The CDR3 DNA sequence: TGTGCCACACTAGCGGCAAGCACAGATACGCAGTATTTT. The encoded protein is CATLAASTDTQYF.

V gene TRBV5-1 combines with J gene TRBJ1-4; D not certain. The CDR3 extends over 14 amino acids. Trimming pared 3 bases from V and 8 bases from J, leaving 14 bases between. The V gene's germline CDR1 is SGHRS and CDR2 YFSETQ. This CDR3 is CASSSRGSQEKLFF. The DNA of the CDR3 is TGCGCCAGCAGCTCCCGCGGGTCGCAGGAAAAACTGTTTTTT.

The chain combines TRBV5-1 with TRBJ1-2; the D gene is possibly TRBD1 (5 bases). The CDR3 loop spans 14 amino acids. CDR1 is SGHRS and CDR2 is YFSETQ in the germline V gene. Trimming cost V 5 bases and J 7 bases, with 18 bases left between them. The CDR3: CASREGTAMSGYTF. Here the CDR3 DNA reads TGCGCCAGCAGGGAGGGGACTGCTATGAGTGGCTACACCTTC.

The chain uses TRBV6-1 and TRBJ1-2, with D tentatively TRBD1 (5 bases). Trimming stripped 2 bases from V and 3 bases from J, with 16 bases between. Germline V gives CDR1 MNHNS, CDR2 SASEGT. This CDR3 spans 16 amino acids. In nucleotides, the CDR3 is TGTGCCAGCAGTGAACCCTTCCGGGGGGACCACTATGGCTACACCTTC. Residues: CASSEPFRGDHYGYTF.

The chain couples TRBV9 to TRBJ2-7; TRBD2 aligns across 13 bases. This CDR3 has 15 residues. CDR1 and CDR2 (germline): SGDLS, YYNGEE. The ends lost 1 base at V and 5 bases at J; junction bases unmatched: 3. The CDR3 DNA is TGTGCCAGCAGCGTATCGGGACTAGCGGGGAACGAGCAGTACTTC. This gives the protein CASSVSGLAGNEQYF.

The chain couples TRBV13 to TRBJ2-3; 11 bases agree with TRBD2. CDR3 length equals 15 residues. V lost 3 bases and J lost 3; bases outside the gene matches: 2. CDR1 PRHDT and CDR2 FYEKMQ come from the germline V gene (reference sequence). In DNA form, the CDR3 reads TGTGCCAGCAGCTTGACTAGCGGGACGACAGATACGCAGTATTTT. This translates into CASSLTSGTTDTQYF.